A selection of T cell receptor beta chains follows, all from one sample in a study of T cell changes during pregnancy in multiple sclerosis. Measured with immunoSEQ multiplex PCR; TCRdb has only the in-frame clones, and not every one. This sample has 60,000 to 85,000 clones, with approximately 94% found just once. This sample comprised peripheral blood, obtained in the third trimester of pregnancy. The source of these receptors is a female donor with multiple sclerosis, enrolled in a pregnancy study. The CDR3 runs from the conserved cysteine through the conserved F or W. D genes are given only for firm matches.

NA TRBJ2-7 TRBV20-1 CSARPSYEQYF TGCAGTGCTAGACCCAGCTACGAGCAGTACTTC
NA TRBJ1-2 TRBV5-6 CASRLQGYGYTF TGTGCCAGCAGGCTACAGGGTTATGGCTACACCTTC
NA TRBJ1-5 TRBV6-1 CASSVSGFNQPQHF TGTGCCAGCAGTGTGTCAGGATTCAATCAGCCCCAGCATTTT
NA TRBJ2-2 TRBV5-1 CASSLEGTRFTGELFF TGCGCCAGCAGCCTGGAGGGGACACGATTCACCGGGGAGCTGTTTTTT
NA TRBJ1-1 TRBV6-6 CASSTTVNTEAFF TGTGCCAGCAGTACGACAGTGAACACTGAAGCTTTCTTT
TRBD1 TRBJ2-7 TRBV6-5 CASSYSPDRGLGEQYF TGTGCCAGCAGTTACTCACCGGACAGGGGGCTAGGGGAGCAGTACTTC
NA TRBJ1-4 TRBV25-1 CASSPDWGGEKLFF TGTGCCAGCAGCCCAGACTGGGGAGGTGAAAAACTGTTTTTT
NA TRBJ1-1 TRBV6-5 CASSYAEGYTEAFF TGTGCCAGCAGTTACGCCGAGGGATACACTGAAGCTTTCTTT
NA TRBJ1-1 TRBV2 CASTRGVEAFF TGTGCCAGCACCCGGGGTGTTGAAGCTTTCTTT
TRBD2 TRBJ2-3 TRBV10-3 CAISEPGLGGDTQYF TGTGCCATCAGTGAGCCGGGACTAGGGGGAGATACGCAGTATTTT
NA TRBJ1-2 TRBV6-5 CASTQGTGGYTF TGTGCCAGCACTCAGGGAACTGGTGGCTACACCTTC
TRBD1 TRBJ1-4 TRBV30 CASQGDSNEKLFF TGTGCCTCGCAGGGGGACTCTAATGAAAAACTGTTTTTT
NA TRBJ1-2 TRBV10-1 CATLSGYTF TGCGCCACCCTAAGTGGCTACACCTTC
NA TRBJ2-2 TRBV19 CASSAGEGTGELFF TGTGCCAGTAGTGCAGGGGAGGGTACCGGGGAGCTGTTTTTT
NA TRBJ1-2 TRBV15 CATSRDLEGSLYGYTF TGTGCCACCAGCAGAGATCTAGAAGGGAGCCTCTATGGCTACACCTTC